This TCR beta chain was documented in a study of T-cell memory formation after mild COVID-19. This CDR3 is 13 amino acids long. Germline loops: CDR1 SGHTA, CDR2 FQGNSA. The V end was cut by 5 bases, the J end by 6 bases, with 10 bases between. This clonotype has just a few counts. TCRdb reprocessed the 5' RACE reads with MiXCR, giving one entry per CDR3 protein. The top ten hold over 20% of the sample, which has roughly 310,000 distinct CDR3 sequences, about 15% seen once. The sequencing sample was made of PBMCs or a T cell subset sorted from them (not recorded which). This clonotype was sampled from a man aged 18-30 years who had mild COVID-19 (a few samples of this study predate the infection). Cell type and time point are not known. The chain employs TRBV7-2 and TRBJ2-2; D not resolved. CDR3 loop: CASSPKGAGELFF. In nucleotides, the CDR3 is TGTGCCAGCAGCCCGAAGGGTGCCGGGGAGCTGTTTTTT.